One and the same sample provided the 3 T cell receptor beta chains below, sequenced in a study of vaccination and CD4 T cells after COVID-19. Treatment noted: 10-day PBMC culture with coronavirus spike peptide pools or control peptides (ViraFEST assay). Scientists ran DNA taken from cultured CD4+ T cells through the Oncomine TCR Beta short-read assay for sequencing. TCRdb called the PCR reads again in MiXCR, with one record for every CDR3 protein. This sample has some 18,000 distinct CDR3 sequences, with 58% found just once. Their specific antigens are unknown. The source material was CD4+ T cells from blood, cultured in vitro, sampled after SARS-CoV-2 vaccination. These receptors were obtained from a human donor who had recovered from COVID-19.

The chain joins TRBV21-1 to TRBJ2-7; the D segment call TRBD1 is taken from the table without a DNA check. TRBV21-1 is annotated as a pseudogene. The CDR3 consists of 14 residues. As DNA, the CDR3 is TGTGCCAGCAGCAAAGGAAACAGGGGCGGCGAGCAGTACTTC. Translated, it gives CASSKGNRGGEQYF.

V usage is TRBV6-2 or TRBV6-3 and J usage is TRBJ1-6, with D uncertain. The V gene lost 0 bases and the J gene lost 7 bases, with 10 bases spanning the gap. Germline CDR1 is MNHEY and CDR2 is SVGEGT. The length of the CDR3 is 15 residues. This CDR3 reads CASSYSPVLNSPLHF. The CDR3 coding sequence is TGTGCCAGCAGTTACTCACCGGTTCTCAATTCACCCCTCCACTTT.

The chain recombines TRBV7-2 with TRBJ2-5; 11 bases line up with TRBD2. V was pared by 6 bases and J by 5 bases, with 5 bases of the junction left unmatched. The CDR3 length is 14 residues. Germline loops: CDR1 SGHTA, CDR2 FQGNSA. In nucleotides, the CDR3 is TGTGCCAGCAGGGCTAGCGGGAGGTCGGAGACCCAGTACTTC. This gives the protein CASRASGRSETQYF.